This T cell receptor beta chain is drawn from a study of cytomegalovirus exposure and HLA in healthy donors. Amplification used 60 Vbeta primers and 13 Jbeta primers. Clones were sequenced by immunoSEQ multiplex PCR, and TCRdb holds only the in-frame ones, with some missing. This sample carries approximately 110,000 clones, with more than 3% going to the ten biggest clones. The receptor comes from a man younger than 30 in good health and CMV-seronegative. Sequencing was carried out using PBMCs.

The chain's CDR3 is CASLQGPYSNQPQHF. The DNA for the CDR3 is TGTGCCAGCTTACAGGGCCCGTATAGCAATCAGCCCCAGCATTTT. The chain links TRBV2 to TRBJ1-5, with D tentatively TRBD1 (6 bases). V lost 8 bases and J 0 bases, leaving 14 bases between the germline ends. The CDR3 contains 15 residues. Per the germline V gene, CDR1 is SNHLY and CDR2 is FYNNEI. Complete variable domain (other parts from reference TRBV2 and TRBJ1-5): EPEVTQTPSHQVTQMGQEVILRCVPISNHLYFYWYRQILGQKVEFLVSFYNNEISEKSEIFDDQFSVERPDGSNFTLKIRSTKLEDSAMYFCASLQGPYSNQPQHFGDGTRLSIL.